The T cell receptor (beta chain) described here comes from a study of cytomegalovirus exposure and HLA in healthy donors. Broader study findings: Researchers reported from a later analysis that most CMV-associated TCR beta chains appeared HLA-restricted. Cytomegalovirus-associated status was assigned to 164 TCR beta chains.

Comments on this clone: As yet, its antigen is unknown.

It was with 60 Vbeta and 13 Jbeta primers that the PCR ran. Profiled with immunoSEQ multiplex PCR; TCRdb holds only in-frame clones, not every one. The sample carries about 190,000 clones, roughly 81% recorded once. The V and J ends lost 4 bases and 3 bases, in that order; junction bases with no gene match: 3. Germline CDR1 SNHLY, CDR2 FYNNEI. This CDR3 has 13 amino acids. The sample was PBMCs. This clonotype was obtained from a woman aged 25 to 39 in good health and CMV-seropositive. The chain employs TRBV2 and TRBJ2-7; 7 positions agree with TRBD1. CDR3 region: CASSVAGGYEQYF. CDR3 sequence (DNA): TGTGCCAGCAGTGTGGCAGGGGGCTACGAGCAGTACTTC.